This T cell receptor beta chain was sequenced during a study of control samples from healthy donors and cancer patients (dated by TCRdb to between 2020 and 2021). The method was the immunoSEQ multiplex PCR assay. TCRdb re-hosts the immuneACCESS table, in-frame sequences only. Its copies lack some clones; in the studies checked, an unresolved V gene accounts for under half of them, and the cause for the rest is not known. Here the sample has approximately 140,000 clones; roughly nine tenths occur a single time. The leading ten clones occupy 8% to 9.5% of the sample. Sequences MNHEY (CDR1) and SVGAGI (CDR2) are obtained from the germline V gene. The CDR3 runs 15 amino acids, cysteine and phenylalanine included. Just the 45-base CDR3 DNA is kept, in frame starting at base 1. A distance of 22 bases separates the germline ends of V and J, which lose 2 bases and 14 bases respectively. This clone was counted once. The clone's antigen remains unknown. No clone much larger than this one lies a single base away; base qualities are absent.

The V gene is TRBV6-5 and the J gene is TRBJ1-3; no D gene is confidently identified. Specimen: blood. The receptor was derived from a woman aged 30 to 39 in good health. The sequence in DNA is TGTGCCAGCAGTTACGGCGGATCCGGTGGGGAATCGGTATATTTT. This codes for CASSYGGSGGESVYF.